Presented here are 15 T cell receptor beta chains from one specimen sequenced in a study of cytomegalovirus exposure and HLA in healthy donors. 13 Jbeta primers and 60 Vbeta primers were used for the PCR. Generated by immunoSEQ multiplex PCR, the TCRdb table keeps only in-frame clones and is missing some. Here the sample spans some 85,000 clones, roughly 84% being singletons. Sequences were obtained from PBMCs. The receptors originated from a man aged 18 to 30 in good health and CMV-seronegative.

The chain has TRBV7-9 and TRBJ2-1; 7 bases agree with TRBD2. Trimming cost V 6 bases and J 0 bases; bases outside gene matches: 2. The CDR3 spans 14 residues. CDR1 and CDR2 from the germline V gene are SEHNR and FQNEAQ (reference sequence). The CDR3 is CASRGEGSYNEQFF. The CDR3 DNA follows: TGTGCCAGCAGGGGGGAGGGCTCCTACAATGAGCAGTTCTTC. The whole variable domain, filled in from reference TRBV7-9 and TRBJ2-1, reads DTGVSQNPRHKITKRGQNVTFRCDPISEHNRLYWYRQTLGQGPEFLTYFQNEAQLEKSRLLSDRFSAERPKGSFSTLEIQRTEQGDSAMYLCASRGEGSYNEQFFGPGTRLTVL.

V gene TRBV27 combines with J gene TRBJ2-2, with 9 bases that match TRBD1. Germline loops: CDR1 MNHEY, CDR2 SMNVEV (reference sequence). The trim removed 6 bases at V and 7 bases at J, leaving 9 bases unmatched. The CDR3 is 15 residues long. The CDR3 sequence is CASRFGTGSNGELFF. CDR3 in DNA: TGTGCCAGCAGGTTCGGGACAGGGTCCAACGGGGAGCTGTTTTTT.

The chain combines TRBV7-9 with TRBJ2-1; D is perhaps TRBD2 (6 bases). Germline CDR1 reads SEHNR; CDR2 reads FQNEAQ (reference sequence). V lost 4 bases to trimming and J lost 4 bases, with 17 bases between them. This CDR3 spans 16 amino acids. CDR3 region: CASSSRTGGVYNEQFF. The CDR3 nucleotides are TGTGCCAGCAGCTCGCGCACCGGCGGGGTTTACAATGAGCAGTTCTTC.

This clone appeared once. The chain recombines TRBV30 with TRBJ2-5, with D maybe TRBD2 (6 bases). CDR3 length equals 14 residues. Germline V gene sequence: CDR1 GTSNPN, CDR2 SVGIG (reference sequence). The germline V and J ends were trimmed by 3 bases and 2 bases, with 13 bases remaining between them. The chain's CDR3 is CAWRRVGGQETQYF. The CDR3 DNA reads as TGTGCCTGGAGACGAGTTGGGGGGCAAGAGACCCAGTACTTC.

The chain recombines TRBV10-2 with TRBJ2-7, with D tentatively TRBD2 (6 bases). V lost 0 bases and J lost 5, with 11 bases in between. The CDR3 totals 14 residues. Looked up from germline, CDR1 is WSHSY and CDR2 is SAAADI. CDR3: CASSESAGRNEQYF. DNA for the CDR3: TGCGCCAGCAGTGAGTCCGCGGGGCGTAACGAGCAGTACTTC.

The chain employs TRBV30 and TRBJ1-2; D gene unclear. Trimming removed 2 bases from V and 6 bases from J, with 25 bases in between. The CDR3 totals 17 residues. Looked up from germline, CDR1 is GTSNPN and CDR2 is SVGIG (reference sequence). The CDR3 coding sequence is TGTGCCTGGAGTCCCAAAGCGGGCATGGCGACGAAAAATGGCTACACCTTC. This codes for CAWSPKAGMATKNGYTF.

The V call is TRBV18, the J call TRBJ2-7; 8 bases line up with TRBD2. Germline CDR1 and CDR2: KGHSH and LQKENI. The CDR3 totals 15 residues. J was trimmed by 5 bases and V by 0 bases; bases with no gene match: 6. The CDR3 DNA sequence: TGTGCCAGCTCACCACCGGGACTAGGGCCCCACGAGCAGTACTTC. Its translation is CASSPPGLGPHEQYF.

This chain connects TRBV19 to TRBJ2-7; D call uncertain. Germline CDR1 LNHDA, CDR2 SQIVND (reference sequence). The CDR3 consists of 13 residues. The V end was cut by 8 bases, the J end by 2 bases, with 13 bases between. The CDR3 protein is CASGPSFTYEQYF. CDR3 bases: TGTGCCAGTGGGCCCTCCTTCACCTACGAGCAGTACTTC.

This clone was picked up one time. V and J are TRBV6-5 and TRBJ1-1; maybe TRBD1 (6 bases). V was clipped by 2 bases and J by 3 bases, with 7 bases between them. This CDR3 region has 13 residues. From germline, CDR1 is MNHEY and CDR2 SVGAGI. CDR3 sequence: CASSYGGYTEAFF. In DNA form, the CDR3 reads TGTGCCAGCAGTTACGGGGGCTACACTGAAGCTTTCTTT.

The chain joins TRBV30 to TRBJ2-1, with D unclear. Germline CDR1 and CDR2: GTSNPN and SVGIG (reference sequence). There are 11 residues in the CDR3. V was shortened by 0 bases and J by 8 bases, with 5 bases between the two germline ends. The CDR3 region has the DNA TGTGCCTGGAGTGTACTTGATGAGCAGTTCTTC. This encodes CAWSVLDEQFF. Based on the CDR3 plus reference TRBV30 and TRBJ2-1, the full variable domain is SQTIHQWPATLVQPVGSPLSLECTVEGTSNPNLYWYRQAAGRGLQLLFYSVGIGQISSEVPQNLSASRPQDRQFILSSKKLLLSDSGFYLCAWSVLDEQFFGPGTRLTVL.

This chain joins TRBV7-8 and TRBJ2-3; D gene unclear. The CDR3 contains 16 residues. The V and J ends lost 7 bases and 1 base respectively, with 18 bases between them. Germline V gene lookup returns CDR1 SGHVS and CDR2 FQNEAQ. The DNA for the CDR3 is TGTGCCAGCACCACTTCCGTCGTTCGGGGCACAGATACGCAGTATTTT. The encoded protein is CASTTSVVRGTDTQYF.

The rearrangement joins TRBV19 to TRBJ2-1, with 7 nucleotides matching TRBD1. The germline V gene encodes CDR1 LNHDA and CDR2 SQIVND (reference sequence). Trimming removed 3 bases from V and 8 bases from J; junction bases left unmatched: 4. The CDR3 totals 13 residues. The DNA for the CDR3 is TGTGCCAGTAGTATTCAAGGGGGCGATGAGCAGTTCTTC. Translation gives CASSIQGGDEQFF.

The V call is TRBV30, the J call TRBJ1-2; TRBD1 matches at 7 bases. Trimming took 5 bases from V and 0 from J; bases not matched to a gene: 3. The CDR3 runs to 13 residues. The germline CDR1 and CDR2 sequences are GTSNPN and SVGIG (reference sequence). DNA for the CDR3: TGTGCCTGGGGGACAGACGCTAACTATGGCTACACCTTC. This gives the protein CAWGTDANYGYTF.

As for this clone: Because it lacks the conserved phenylalanine or tryptophan at the end, this CDR3 is likely a read error. The chain recombines TRBV2 with TRBJ1-1; 7 bases map to TRBD1. The CDR3 has 13 residues. The germline gives CDR1 SNHLY, CDR2 FYNNEI. V lost 7 bases and J lost 1; bases outside the gene matches: 3. The CDR3 nucleotides read TGTGCCAGCAAAACAGGGGCGAACACTGAAGCTTTCGTT. This translates into CASKTGANTEAFV.

The V call is TRBV6-6, the J call TRBJ2-5; D possibly corresponds to TRBD2 (6 bases). Trimming removed 3 bases at V and 7 bases at J, with 18 bases between. CDR1 is MNHNY, CDR2 SVGAGI, per germline (reference sequence). The CDR3 loop spans 15 amino acids. CDR3 sequence reads: CASSYPRPGVGTQYF. The CDR3 region has the DNA TGTGCCAGCAGTTATCCACGTCCGGGAGTGGGGACCCAGTACTTC.